The 17 T cell receptor beta chains below all came from one sample that was sequenced in a study of blood T cell repertoires in COVID-19. The table came from immunoSEQ multiplex PCR; TCRdb's copy has only in-frame clones and leaves some out. The sample has roughly 200,000 clones, about 86% seen once. The sequenced sample consisted of PBMCs or T cells enriched from blood (not recorded which). The receptors were gathered from a woman aged 40 to 50 with acute COVID-19.

The chain has TRBV28 and TRBJ1-4; D is perhaps TRBD1 (5 bases). This CDR3 contains 15 residues. Germline V gene sequence: CDR1 MDHEN, CDR2 SYDVKM. V was shortened by 6 bases and J by 5 bases, with 16 bases between the two germline ends. The DNA of the CDR3 is TGTGCCAGCAGCGTCGCGACAGAACTGAATGAAAAACTGTTTTTT. It yields the protein CASSVATELNEKLFF.

The table lists this clone with a count of one. The chain links TRBV18 to TRBJ1-6, with TRBD1 as a possible D gene (6 bases). V was shortened by 5 bases and J by 7 bases, with 12 bases between the two germline ends. The length of the CDR3 is 14 residues. From germline, CDR1 is KGHSH and CDR2 LQKENI. The CDR3 protein is CASSAARGNSPLHF. The CDR3 nucleotides read TGTGCCAGCTCAGCCGCAAGGGGGAATTCACCCCTCCACTTT.

The chain uses TRBV7-3 and TRBJ1-2, with D unclear. The CDR3 is made up of 13 amino acids. Germline V gives CDR1 SGHTA, CDR2 FQGTGA. V was cut by 2 bases and J by 4 bases, with 8 bases left in between. CDR3 residues: CASSLGVGYGYTF. CDR3 in DNA: TGTGCCAGCAGCTTAGGAGTGGGCTATGGCTACACCTTC.

This chain links TRBV6-1 with TRBJ2-7; D is unresolved. V lost 3 bases, J lost 4 bases, and 4 bases lay in between. The CDR3 sequence is 11 residues long. Looked up from germline, CDR1 is MNHNS and CDR2 is SASEGT. For the CDR3, the DNA is TGTGCCAGCAGTGACACTTACGAGCAGTACTTC. Translation gives CASSDTYEQYF.

In this sample, this clone turned up once. V usage is TRBV21-1 and J usage is TRBJ2-1; TRBD2 is the table's D call, not checked against the DNA. TRBV21-1 is a documented pseudogene. There are 16 residues in the CDR3. CDR3: CASRGGTSGNYNEQFF. The CDR3 coding sequence is TGTGCCAGCCGAGGGGGGACTAGCGGAAATTACAATGAGCAGTTCTTC.

V and J are TRBV25-1 and TRBJ2-7, with D possibly matching TRBD2 (7 bases). Per the germline V gene, CDR1 is MGHDK and CDR2 is SYGVNS. The CDR3 runs 14 residues. Trimming shortened V by 6 bases and J by 6 bases, and 18 bases separated the two germline ends. In DNA, the CDR3 is TGTGCCAGCAGCCCTCTAGGGGGGGCGGGCGAGCAGTACTTC. Amino acids: CASSPLGGAGEQYF.

The chain joins TRBV7-2 to TRBJ2-7; D remains unclear. V lost 4 bases and J lost 6, with 7 bases in between. The CDR3 extends over 11 amino acids. Germline V lookup: CDR1 SGHTA, CDR2 FQGNSA. For the CDR3, the DNA is TGTGCCAGCAGCTCACATGGCGAGCAGTACTTC. It translates to CASSSHGEQYF. The full variable domain, rest sourced from reference TRBV7-2 and TRBJ2-7, is GAGVSQSPSNKVTEKGKDVELRCDPISGHTALYWYRQSLGQGLEFLIYFQGNSAPDKSGLPSDRFSAERTGGSVSTLTIQRTQQEDSAVYLCASSSHGEQYFGPGTRLTVT.

The chain links TRBV11-2 to TRBJ1-3; D is undetermined. The CDR3 is made up of 17 amino acids. The germline V gene has CDR1 SGHAT and CDR2 FQNNGV. The V end lost 5 bases, the J end lost 4 bases, and 21 bases lay between the germline ends. The CDR3, as DNA: TGTGCCAGCAGCCCAGGAGGATTGTCCGGAACGGGAAACACCATATATTTT. Translating gives CASSPGGLSGTGNTIYF.

V usage is TRBV6-1 and J usage is TRBJ2-5, with a possible D match to TRBD2 (6 bases). The CDR3 is made up of 15 amino acids. Trimming left V 0 bases short and J 6 bases short, with 14 bases between. The germline CDR1 and CDR2 sequences are MNHNS and SASEGT. This CDR3 reads CASSEASAGLKTQYF. The CDR3 DNA reads as TGTGCCAGCAGTGAAGCCTCCGCGGGGCTAAAGACCCAGTACTTC.

This chain uses TRBV6-6 with TRBJ2-3; 8 nucleotides match TRBD2. This CDR3 is 14 amino acids long. The V gene end was trimmed by 5 bases and the J gene end by 5 bases; junction bases not matched to a gene: 6. Germline values: CDR1 MNHNY, CDR2 SVGAGI (reference sequence). CDR3 DNA: TGTGCCAGCAGTACCGGGACTAGTATAGATACGCAGTATTTT. This translates into CASSTGTSIDTQYF.

The V and J genes are TRBV30 and TRBJ2-7; 9 bases are a match to TRBD2. CDR1 is GTSNPN and CDR2 is SVGIG in the germline V gene (reference sequence). The CDR3 is 18 amino acids. Trimming at V came to 0 bases and at J to 2 bases, leaving 14 bases not matched to a gene. CDR3 protein: CAWSVVAGGRITTYEQYF. The CDR3 DNA reads as TGTGCCTGGAGTGTAGTTGCGGGAGGGCGCATAACAACCTACGAGCAGTACTTC.

This chain uses TRBV7-8 with TRBJ1-1; a weak D match, TRBD1 (6 bases). V lost 6 bases to trimming and J lost 4 bases, with 15 bases between them. CDR3 length: 14 amino acids. Germline CDR1 SGHVS, CDR2 FQNEAQ. For the CDR3, the DNA is TGTGCCAGCAGACGGGGGGCTGGGGGCACTGAAGCTTTCTTT. This gives the protein CASRRGAGGTEAFF.

This clone has at least ten counts. The chain couples TRBV27 to TRBJ1-1; possibly TRBD1 for D (5 bases). Germline V gives CDR1 MNHEY, CDR2 SMNVEV (reference sequence). The CDR3 is 12 residues long. V shed 3 bases and J shed 4 bases, with 6 bases lying between them. The CDR3 reads CASSFQGTEAFF. The CDR3 DNA reads TGTGCCAGCAGTTTCCAGGGCACTGAAGCTTTCTTT.

This chain links TRBV6-5 with TRBJ1-5; 8 positions agree with TRBD1. The CDR3 spans 14 residues. Unmatched junction bases numbered 9, after V lost 8 bases and J lost 6 bases. From germline, CDR1 is MNHEY and CDR2 SVGAGI. In DNA, the CDR3 is TGTGCCAGCGGTCCGACAGGGGCGGCTCAGCCCCAGCATTTT. It is translated as CASGPTGAAQPQHF.

The chain employs TRBV18 and TRBJ2-5, with a weak D call TRBD2 (5 bases). Between the trimmed V and J ends, which lost 2 bases and 2 bases, there was a span of 9 bases. CDR3 length: 14 residues. Germline loops: CDR1 KGHSH, CDR2 LQKENI. CDR3 protein: CASSPLSGQETQYF. In DNA form, the CDR3 reads TGTGCCAGCTCACCATTGTCGGGACAAGAGACCCAGTACTTC. Variable domain in full (rest from reference TRBV18 and TRBJ2-5): NAGVMQNPRHLVRRRGQEARLRCSPMKGHSHVYWYRQLPEEGLKFMVYLQKENIIDESGMPKERFSAEFPKEGPSILRIQQVVRGDSAAYFCASSPLSGQETQYFGPGTRLLVL.

This rearrangement joins TRBV12-3 or TRBV12-4 to TRBJ2-7, with 7 positions matching TRBD1. V gave up 5 bases and J gave up 4 bases; unmatched junction bases: 2. The CDR3 totals 12 residues. CDR3 DNA sequence: TGTGCCAGCAGTGTACAGGGGTACGAGCAGTACTTC. Amino acids: CASSVQGYEQYF.

The sample holds one count of this clone. CDR3 amino acids: CASSLWGQGVSGQFF. For the CDR3, the DNA is TGTGCCAGCAGTTTATGGGGACAGGGGGTTAGTGGGCAGTTCTTC. V is TRBV28 and J is TRBJ2-1; TRBD1 agrees at 11 bases. This CDR3 region has 15 residues. V trimming: 0 bases; J trimming: 12 bases; junction bases outside the gene matches: 7. Germline CDR1 is MDHEN and CDR2 is SYDVKM.